This TCR beta chain was identified in a study of T cell changes during pregnancy in multiple sclerosis. Germline V gene lookup returns CDR1 SGHAT and CDR2 FQNNGV. The germline V and J ends were trimmed by 5 bases and 7 bases, with 12 bases remaining between them. This CDR3 has 13 residues. The data were produced by immunoSEQ multiplex PCR, yet TCRdb's version contains in-frame clones alone and is incomplete. Among tens of thousands of clones listed, about 93% were seen once. The source of this sequence is a female donor in good health, enrolled as a control in a pregnancy study. The chain has TRBV11-2 and TRBJ1-5, with unresolved D. This specimen was CD4+ T cells from peripheral blood mononuclear cells, taken after pregnancy. Here the CDR3 DNA reads TGTGCCAGCAGCCCCAACGGCGGACAGCCCCAGCATTTT. Translating it yields CASSPNGGQPQHF.